The 5 T cell receptor beta chains given below trace back to one sample, sequenced in a study of cytomegalovirus exposure and HLA in healthy donors. Primers included in the PCR were 60 Vbeta and 13 Jbeta primers. Only in-frame clones appear in the TCRdb table, and some are missing; sequencing was by immunoSEQ multiplex PCR. The sample lists about 83,000 clones, 78% occurring once. The sequenced material came from PBMCs. The origin of the receptors is a man between 18 and 35 years old in good health and CMV-seropositive.

CDR3 loop: CASSLDPTGYTEAFF. For the CDR3, the DNA is TGTGCCAGCAGCTTAGACCCTACGGGGTACACTGAAGCTTTCTTT. V is TRBV7-6 and J is TRBJ1-1; D is uncertain. This CDR3 spans 15 amino acids. Germline-derived CDR1 and CDR2 are SGHVS and FNYEAQ. Trimming removed 1 base at V and 3 bases at J, with 12 bases between.

A note on this clone: Other DNA sequences of this sample code for an identical CDR3. The chain recombines TRBV5-1 with TRBJ2-1; D ambiguous. Germline V lookup: CDR1 SGHRS, CDR2 YFSETQ. V shed 0 bases and J shed 10 bases, with 5 bases lying between them. The CDR3 covers 11 residues. CDR3 amino acids: CASSLAREQFF. The CDR3 bases are TGCGCCAGCAGCTTGGCCCGGGAGCAGTTCTTC.

This chain links TRBV10-2 with TRBJ1-2; D possibly corresponds to TRBD1 (5 bases). The CDR3 extends over 12 amino acids. Germline-derived CDR1 and CDR2 are WSHSY and SAAADI. Trimming took 7 bases from V and 2 from J, leaving 8 bases between them. In DNA, the CDR3 is TGCGCCAGCATGGGGGGAAACTATGGCTACACCTTC. Translated: CASMGGNYGYTF.

This clone was detected only once. For the CDR3, the DNA is TGTGCCAGCAGCCAAACAGGGGGCGCCAGGGTTGAGCAGTTCTTC. It is translated as CASSQTGGARVEQFF. The chain carries TRBV14 and TRBJ2-1; 9 positions match TRBD1. V trimming: 2 bases; J trimming: 9 bases; junction bases outside the gene matches: 8. The germline CDR1 and CDR2 sequences are SGHDN and FVKESK. The CDR3 has 15 residues.

This chain links TRBV9 with TRBJ2-5; TRBD2 might be the D (5 bases). Germline CDR1 SGDLS, CDR2 YYNGEE. Trimming removed 0 bases from V and 0 bases from J, with 6 bases in between. This CDR3 contains 14 residues. DNA of the CDR3: TGTGCCAGCAGCGTAGGAGGGAACCAAGAGACCCAGTACTTC. Protein: CASSVGGNQETQYF. Full variable domain (missing parts from reference TRBV9 and TRBJ2-5): DSGVTQTPKHLITATGQRVTLRCSPRSGDLSVYWYQQSLDQGLQFLIQYYNGEERAKGNILERFSAQQFPDLHSELNLSSLELGDSALYFCASSVGGNQETQYFGPGTRLLVL.